These T cell receptor beta chains were read from a single sample in a study of long-term antiretroviral therapy in people with HIV. Data came from immunoSEQ multiplex PCR; TCRdb stores just in-frame clones and leaves some out. Seen here are around 19,000 clones, more than 65% observed once, and the top ten hold approximately 8.2%. The input for sequencing was unsorted PBMCs, taken at the start of antiretroviral therapy. The source is a man younger than 45 with HIV. Both conserved end residues are part of each CDR3. The D gene is left open where the match is weak. Where a row states a size, it is once, few, many or the class of an expanded clone; other rows omit it.

clone size	CDR3 length	D gene	J gene	V gene	CDR3 DNA	CDR3 protein
-	15	-	TRBJ2-1	TRBV5-1	TGCGCCAGCAGCTTGGCCAGGCAGGGTAGGTTTGAGCAGTTCTTC	CASSLARQGRFEQFF
-	16	-	TRBJ1-3	TRBV4-2	TGTGCCAGCAGCCAAGATCCAGGGACCTCTGGAAACACCATATATTTT	CASSQDPGTSGNTIYF
-	18	-	TRBJ2-7	TRBV5-1	TGCGCCAGCAGCCCCCTATTCGACAGGGGAGGGGCATCCTACGAGCAGTACTTC	CASSPLFDRGGASYEQYF
-	16	-	TRBJ2-2	TRBV9	TGTGCCAGCAGCGTAGAGGGTACAGTAAGGACCGGGGAGCTGTTTTTT	CASSVEGTVRTGELFF
-	17	TRBD1	TRBJ1-4	TRBV5-1	TGCGCCAGCAGTTTAAGCCCGGGACAGGGGGTTAATGAAAAACTGTTTTTT	CASSLSPGQGVNEKLFF
-	14	-	TRBJ2-1	TRBV9	TGTGCCAGCAAAGGGGGGGACTCCTACAATGAGCAGTTCTTC	CASKGGDSYNEQFF
-	18	TRBD1	TRBJ1-4	TRBV25-1	TGTGCCAGCAGTGAATACGATGGGACAGTTGCAACTAATGAAAAACTGTTTTTT	CASSEYDGTVATNEKLFF
-	15	TRBD1	TRBJ1-2	TRBV7-8	TGTGCCAGCAGCCCTCGGACAGGGGAGGGGTATGGCTACACCTTC	CASSPRTGEGYGYTF
-	15	TRBD1	TRBJ2-1	TRBV4-1	TGCGCCAGCAGCGATCCGGGACAGGGCTACAATGAGCAGTTCTTC	CASSDPGQGYNEQFF
-	12	-	TRBJ1-5	TRBV19	TGTGCCACTACAGGTTACAATCAGCCCCAGCATTTT	CATTGYNQPQHF
-	18	-	TRBJ1-1	TRBV29-1	TGCAGTGGTAGAGTTTTAACTTCCGGGACGGCCATGAACACTGAAGCTTTCTTT	CSGRVLTSGTAMNTEAFF
-	13	-	TRBJ2-7	TRBV4-3	TGCGCCAGCAGCCAGCTCGGGCAGGCGGGACAGATCTTC	CASSQLGQAGQIF
once	12	-	TRBJ2-7	TRBV13	TGTGCCAGCAGCGTCCACCCCTACGAGCAGTACTTC	CASSVHPYEQYF
-	15	TRBD2	TRBJ2-7	TRBV11-2	TGTGCCAGCAGCTCGACTAGCGGGATAGTAGACGAGCAGTACTTC	CASSSTSGIVDEQYF
once	17	TRBD2	TRBJ2-7	TRBV9	TGTGCCAGCAGCGTAGAGCCCGGTGGTAGCGGGGGCTACGAGCAGTACTTC	CASSVEPGGSGGYEQYF
-	15	TRBD1	TRBJ2-6	TRBV30	TGTGCCTGGGGCCCAGGGGGCTCTGGGGCCAACGTCCTGACTTTC	CAWGPGGSGANVLTF